One and the same sample provided the 28 T cell receptor beta chains below, sequenced in a study of regulatory T cells in long-lasting Graves disease. Combining iRepertoire HTBI primers with Arm-PCR of CDR3 regions, the authors built TCR beta libraries. TCRdb analysed the multiplex PCR reads with MiXCR anew, one entry per CDR3 protein. This table holds 420,000 or so distinct CDR3 sequences, around 20% found once. Time point in this sample: persistent/refractory GD, antithyroid drugs over 5 years with positive TRAb. RNA from PBMCs was the source of the TCR library. Sequencing used peripheral blood mononuclear cells (PBMCs), obtained when the disease was refractory, from a patient treated with antithyroid drugs. The receptors originated from a female donor with Graves disease.

This clonotype was counted many times. V is TRBV12-3 or TRBV12-4 and J is TRBJ2-5; 12 positions agree with TRBD2. Losses at the gene ends were 5 bases for V and 4 bases for J; bases not matched to a gene: 5. The CDR3 is 15 residues long. The CDR3 protein is CASSIGLAGSETQYF. CDR3 DNA: TGTGCCAGCAGTATTGGACTAGCGGGGTCAGAGACCCAGTACTTC.

This clonotype has just a few counts. This chain joins TRBV19 and TRBJ1-2; TRBD1 agrees at 11 bases. V lost 7 bases and J lost 4; bases outside the gene matches: 8. Germline CDR1 is LNHDA and CDR2 is SQIVND (reference sequence). The CDR3 consists of 15 residues. The chain's CDR3 is CASTPGTGGSYGYTF. CDR3 DNA sequence: TGTGCCAGTACCCCCGGGACAGGGGGAAGCTATGGCTACACCTTC.

This rearrangement joins TRBV3-1 to TRBJ1-1; D gene unclear. The CDR3 contains 14 residues. Germline CDR1 reads LGHDT; CDR2 reads YNNKEL (reference sequence). The V end lost 2 bases, the J end lost 1 base, and 8 bases lay between the germline ends. The CDR3 nucleotides are TGTGCCAGCAGCCAAAGGACGGGGAACACTGAAGCTTTCTTT. Translation gives CASSQRTGNTEAFF. Looking up the rest from reference TRBV3-1 and TRBJ1-1 gives the full variable domain: DTAVSQTPKYLVTQMGNDKSIKCEQNLGHDTMYWYKQDSKKFLKIMFSYNNKELIINETVPNRFSPKSPDKAHLNLHINSLELGDSAVYFCASSQRTGNTEAFFGQGTRLTVV.

V and J are TRBV7-9 and TRBJ1-1, with a weak D call TRBD1 (5 bases). CDR3 length equals 14 residues. V gave up 2 bases and J gave up 4 bases, with 11 bases separating them. CDR1 and CDR2 from the germline V gene are SEHNR and FQNEAQ (reference sequence). The CDR3: CASSLSREATEAFF. DNA for the CDR3: TGTGCCAGCAGCTTAAGCAGGGAGGCCACTGAAGCTTTCTTT.

The genes are TRBV28 and TRBJ2-1; D might be TRBD1 (6 bases). V lost 5 bases to trimming and J lost 9 bases, with 20 bases between them. The CDR3 consists of 15 residues. Germline assignment: CDR1 MDHEN and CDR2 SYDVKM. The CDR3 nucleotides are TGTGCCAGCAGTACCGCCGGGACAATGGTCATTGAGCAGTTCTTC. It is translated as CASSTAGTMVIEQFF.

Ten or more counts support this clonotype. This chain uses TRBV20-1 with TRBJ2-5, with D maybe TRBD1 (6 bases). CDR3 size: 10 residues. V was pared by 5 bases and J by 5 bases, with 6 bases between. Germline CDR1 DFQATT, CDR2 SNEGSKA (reference sequence). For the CDR3, the DNA is TGCAGTGCTCAGGGGGAGACCCAGTACTTC. Translating gives CSAQGETQYF.

This clonotype was seen repeatedly, ten times or more. V is TRBV7-2 and J is TRBJ2-2, with 10 nucleotides matching TRBD2. The CDR3 is 19 amino acids. Germline CDR1 is SGHTA and CDR2 is FQGNSA. With V trimmed by 5 bases and J by 2 bases, 14 bases remained unmatched. The CDR3 nucleotides read TGTGCCAGCAGCCCTAGCTTAAGACTAGCGGGCGAAAACACCGGGGAGCTGTTTTTT. It is translated as CASSPSLRLAGENTGELFF.

This clonotype was counted ten times or more. The chain couples TRBV7-9 to TRBJ2-5; D is perhaps TRBD1 (6 bases). CDR3 length equals 15 residues. Between the trimmed V and J ends, which lost 7 bases and 1 base, there was a span of 16 bases. The V gene's germline CDR1 is SEHNR and CDR2 FQNEAQ (reference sequence). CDR3 region: CASTEGVTSQETQYF. The CDR3 nucleotides are TGTGCCAGCACCGAGGGGGTAACTAGCCAAGAGACCCAGTACTTC.

This clonotype was seen repeatedly, ten times or more. The rearrangement uses TRBV28 and TRBJ1-2; D gene uncertain. CDR3 length: 12 residues. Germline V lookup: CDR1 MDHEN, CDR2 SYDVKM. Trimming removed 7 bases from V and 7 bases from J, with 13 bases in between. The CDR3 DNA sequence: TGTGCCAGCATCGGCGGGGTAGTTGGCTACACCTTC. Its translation is CASIGGVVGYTF.

This clonotype appeared many times. The chain links TRBV7-2 to TRBJ2-5; D perhaps matches TRBD2 (7 bases). The CDR3 has 16 amino acids. Trimming took off 5 bases at V and 4 bases at J, with 20 bases between the two ends. Germline values: CDR1 SGHTA, CDR2 FQGNSA. CDR3 sequence reads: CASSRSGGAVGETQYF. CDR3 coding DNA: TGTGCCAGCAGCCGTTCGGGGGGCGCAGTAGGAGAGACCCAGTACTTC. Variable domain in full (rest from reference TRBV7-2 and TRBJ2-5): GAGVSQSPSNKVTEKGKDVELRCDPISGHTALYWYRQSLGQGLEFLIYFQGNSAPDKSGLPSDRFSAERTGGSVSTLTIQRTQQEDSAVYLCASSRSGGAVGETQYFGPGTRLLVL.

CDR3 in amino acids: CSVGEGAIQPQHF. Written as DNA, the CDR3 is TGCAGCGTTGGAGAGGGGGCGATTCAGCCCCAGCATTTT. The chain uses TRBV29-1 and TRBJ1-5, with 7 positions matching TRBD1. The CDR3 has 13 residues. The V segment lost 4 bases and the J segment 6 bases; nucleotides outside the gene matches: 6. Germline lookup yields CDR1 SQVTM and CDR2 ANQGSEA.

Note on this clonotype: This may stem from a read error, because a much larger clone lies one nucleotide away. The chain has TRBV30 and TRBJ2-5; D might be TRBD1 (6 bases). Germline CDR1 GTSNPN, CDR2 SVGIG (reference sequence). This CDR3 spans 13 amino acids. Trimming pared 7 bases from V and 1 base from J, leaving 13 bases between. The CDR3 bases are TGTGCCTCCAACCGGGACACCCAAGAGACCCAGTACTTC. Residues: CASNRDTQETQYF. Complete variable domain (other parts from reference TRBV30 and TRBJ2-5): SQTIHQWPATLVQPVGSPLSLECTVEGTSNPNLYWYRQAAGRGLQLLFYSVGIGQISSEVPQNLSASRPQDRQFILSSKKLLLSDSGFYLCASNRDTQETQYFGPGTRLLVL.

This clonotype occurred a few times. V is TRBV3-1 and J is TRBJ2-4, with 7 bases identical to TRBD2. V lost 4 bases to trimming and J lost 3 bases; unmatched junction nucleotides: 3. The CDR3 contains 14 residues. Germline V lookup: CDR1 LGHDT, CDR2 YNNKEL (reference sequence). CDR3 protein: CASSRRDYKNIQYF. In DNA form, the CDR3 reads TGTGCCAGCAGCCGCCGGGACTACAAAAACATTCAGTACTTC.

The sample holds many counts of this clonotype. This chain links TRBV6-1 with TRBJ2-7; 9 bases align to TRBD1. This CDR3 comprises 13 residues. With V trimmed by 6 bases and J by 6 bases, 6 bases remained unmatched. CDR1 and CDR2 (germline): MNHNS, SASEGT. CDR3 region: CASRQDRGGEQYF. The CDR3 bases are TGTGCCAGCAGACAGGACAGGGGAGGCGAGCAGTACTTC.

This clonotype has more than one count but fewer than ten. One junction end disagrees with the germline gene, perhaps due to a read error. This chain uses TRBV7-9 with TRBJ2-3, with D maybe TRBD2 (6 bases). The CDR3 is made up of 14 amino acids. Looked up from germline, CDR1 is SEHNR and CDR2 is FQNEAQ (reference sequence). The CDR3 DNA is TGTGCCAGCAGCCTCCCAACCCTCGGGGCGGAGCGGGTTTTT. It translates to CASSLPTLGAERVF. Full variable domain (missing parts from reference TRBV7-9 and TRBJ2-3): DTGVSQNPRHKITKRGQNVTFRCDPISEHNRLYWYRQTLGQGPEFLTYFQNEAQLEKSRLLSDRFSAERPKGSFSTLEIQRTEQGDSAMYLCASSLPTLGAERVFGPGTRLTVL.

This clonotype was observed at least ten times. The V and J genes are TRBV10-3 and TRBJ1-5, with TRBD1 as a possible D gene (5 bases). Deletions cut 2 bases from V and 5 bases from J, with 13 bases between. The CDR3 extends over 15 amino acids. Per the germline V gene, CDR1 is ENHRY and CDR2 is SYGVKD. CDR3: CAISEGTLVDQPQHF. In DNA, the CDR3 is TGTGCCATCAGTGAGGGGACCCTTGTCGATCAGCCCCAGCATTTT.

This clonotype was seen ten or more times. A read error may produce the germline difference seen at one junction end. The rearrangement joins TRBV19 to TRBJ1-1; TRBD1 might be the D (5 bases). Germline loops: CDR1 LNHDA, CDR2 SQIVND (reference sequence). CDR3 length: 13 residues. CDR3 coding DNA: TGTGCCAGCAGTACGACAGTGAACACTGAAGCTTTCTTT. This gives the protein CASSTTVNTEAFF.

This clonotype was seen repeatedly, ten times or more. As DNA, the CDR3 is TGCAGTGCAAGGGACGACATGAACACTGAAGCTTTCTTT. Protein: CSARDDMNTEAFF. The chain joins TRBV20-1 to TRBJ1-1, with D possibly being TRBD1 (5 bases). This CDR3 is built from 13 residues. V was pared by 6 bases and J by 0 bases, with 11 bases between. Germline loops: CDR1 DFQATT, CDR2 SNEGSKA (reference sequence).

This sequence joins TRBV19 and TRBJ1-5; D is possibly TRBD1 (6 bases). Germline V CDR1 and CDR2: LNHDA, SQIVND (reference sequence). The CDR3 loop spans 15 amino acids. Trimming left V 5 bases short and J 5 bases short, with 16 bases between. This chain's CDR3 is CASSVRDNFHQPQHF. Here the CDR3 DNA reads TGTGCCAGTAGTGTACGGGACAATTTCCATCAGCCCCAGCATTTT.

This clonotype occurred a few times. This chain links TRBV6-5 with TRBJ2-7; D is possibly TRBD2 (6 bases). Germline-derived CDR1 and CDR2 are MNHEY and SVGAGI. The V and J ends lost 2 bases and 2 bases respectively, with 13 bases between them. CDR3 length: 15 residues. CDR3 in DNA: TGTGCCAGCAGTTACGGGGGAGGTTTCGCCTACGAGCAGTACTTC. Protein product: CASSYGGGFAYEQYF.

V gene TRBV29-1 combines with J gene TRBJ1-5, with TRBD1 matching 9 bases. This CDR3 spans 13 amino acids. J lost 9 bases, V lost 5 bases, and 8 bases had no gene match. Germline CDR1 is SQVTM and CDR2 is ANQGSEA. DNA for the CDR3: TGCAGCGTTCAGCAGGGGGGACAGGGGCCCCAGCATTTT. Amino acid sequence: CSVQQGGQGPQHF. Looking up the rest from reference TRBV29-1 and TRBJ1-5 gives the full variable domain: SAVISQKPSRDICQRGTSLTIQCQVDSQVTMMFWYRQQPGQSLTLIATANQGSEATYESGFVIDKFPISRPNLTFSTLTVSNMSPEDSSIYLCSVQQGGQGPQHFGDGTRLSIL.

J is TRBJ1-5 and V is TRBV11-2; a weak D match, TRBD1 (5 bases). CDR1 and CDR2 (germline): SGHAT, FQNNGV. The CDR3 loop spans 17 amino acids. V gave up 5 bases and J gave up 0 bases, with 17 bases separating them. The CDR3 region has the DNA TGTGCCAGCAGCCGTGGGGGGGTCGGATATAGCAATCAGCCCCAGCATTTT. Amino acid sequence: CASSRGGVGYSNQPQHF.

This clonotype was detected ten times or more. This rearrangement joins TRBV28 to TRBJ2-2; 8 positions agree with TRBD2. There are 15 residues in the CDR3. Germline V CDR1 and CDR2: MDHEN, SYDVKM. The trim removed 8 bases at V and 6 bases at J, leaving 11 bases unmatched. The CDR3 DNA reads as TGTGCCAGCGTTGCTGACGCGGGAGGTGCCGGGGAGCTGTTTTTT. This translates into CASVADAGGAGELFF.

This clonotype was seen more than once but under ten times. The genes are TRBV3-1 and TRBJ2-5, with TRBD2 identical over 9 bases. There are 18 residues in the CDR3. In germline, CDR1 is LGHDT, CDR2 YNNKEL (reference sequence). Unmatched junction bases numbered 16, after V lost 3 bases and J lost 5 bases. CDR3 protein: CASSQIGAKRTSVETQYF. Written as DNA, the CDR3 is TGTGCCAGCAGCCAGATCGGGGCCAAAAGGACTAGCGTCGAGACCCAGTACTTC.

This clonotype was observed a handful of times. The chain has TRBV28 and TRBJ2-3; D is unresolved. From germline, CDR1 is MDHEN and CDR2 SYDVKM. The CDR3 runs to 13 residues. The V gene lost 8 bases and the J gene lost 7 bases, with 16 bases spanning the gap. This chain's CDR3 is CASAHSWEYTQYF. DNA of the CDR3: TGTGCCAGCGCCCACTCTTGGGAATATACGCAGTATTTT.

This clonotype was observed at least ten times. The chain uses TRBV2 and TRBJ1-5; D remains unclear. The V and J ends lost 1 base and 9 bases respectively, with 13 bases between them. CDR1 SNHLY and CDR2 FYNNEI come from the germline V gene. This CDR3 has 14 amino acids. The CDR3 protein is CASSEGGSRGPQHF. The CDR3 DNA reads as TGTGCCAGCAGTGAAGGGGGATCCCGTGGGCCCCAGCATTTT.

The CDR3: CSASPAGGQETQYF. The CDR3 bases are TGCAGTGCTAGCCCAGCGGGAGGCCAAGAGACCCAGTACTTC. V is TRBV20-1 and J is TRBJ2-5; 9 bases are shared with TRBD2. The CDR3 loop spans 14 amino acids. Germline values: CDR1 DFQATT, CDR2 SNEGSKA (reference sequence). V was clipped by 3 bases and J by 1 base; unmatched bases: 3.

J is TRBJ1-2 and V is TRBV7-2; D uncertain. Germline lookup yields CDR1 SGHTA and CDR2 FQGNSA. V was pared by 3 bases and J by 12 bases, with 8 bases between. The CDR3 is 10 residues long. The CDR3 region is CASSFDPDTF. CDR3 bases: TGTGCCAGCAGCTTCGACCCGGACACCTTC.